These 28 T cell receptor beta chains were all obtained from the same sample, sequenced in a study of blood T cell repertoires in COVID-19. Some clones are missing from TCRdb's copy, which holds only in-frame ones; the method was immunoSEQ multiplex PCR. The data hold some 240,000 clones, with approximately 90% observed a single time. Sequences were obtained from peripheral blood. These receptor sequences come from a man in his 60s who had recovered from COVID-19.

This chain links TRBV6-2 or TRBV6-3 with TRBJ2-7, with TRBD1 matching over 11 bases. The V and J ends lost 6 bases and 11 bases, in that order; junction bases with no gene match: 9. CDR3 length equals 13 residues. The germline gives CDR1 MNHEY, CDR2 SVGEGT. The CDR3 DNA reads TGTGCCAGCAGCCAGGGACAGGGGGTCGAAAAGTACGTC. It yields the protein CASSQGQGVEKYV.

V and J are TRBV3-1 (or the pseudogene TRBV3-2) and TRBJ2-2, with 8 positions matching TRBD1. The CDR3 spans 17 residues. Germline-derived CDR1 and CDR2 are LGHDT and YNNKEL (reference sequence). The trim removed 3 bases at V and 3 bases at J, leaving 9 bases unmatched. The CDR3 DNA reads TGTGCCAGCAGCCAGGCCTGGACAGGGAGATACACCGGGGAGCTGTTTTTT. Residues: CASSQAWTGRYTGELFF.

The rearrangement uses TRBV16 and TRBJ1-2; D is ambiguous. Germline values: CDR1 KGHSY, CDR2 FQNENV. CDR3 length: 12 amino acids. Trimming took 4 bases from V and 5 from J, leaving 8 bases between them. As DNA, the CDR3 is TGTGCCAGCAGCCTAAGTCGGTATGGCTACACCTTC. It yields the protein CASSLSRYGYTF.

V usage is TRBV5-4 and J usage is TRBJ2-3, with 7 bases matching TRBD2. J was trimmed by 0 bases and V by 5 bases; bases with no gene match: 6. The germline gives CDR1 SGHNT, CDR2 YYREEE (reference sequence). The CDR3 has 15 amino acids. The CDR3 sequence is CASRPASGSTDTQYF. The CDR3 DNA reads TGTGCCAGCAGACCTGCTAGCGGAAGCACAGATACGCAGTATTTT.

The chain combines TRBV25-1 with TRBJ2-1; 8 bases map to TRBD1. The ends lost 4 bases at V and 6 bases at J; junction bases unmatched: 5. CDR1 and CDR2 from the germline V gene are MGHDK and SYGVNS. This CDR3 comprises 14 residues. CDR3 nucleotides: TGTGCCAGCAGTGTGCAGGGGGCCCTCAATGAGCAGTTCTTC. It yields the protein CASSVQGALNEQFF. The full variable domain, its missing parts supplied by reference TRBV25-1 and TRBJ2-1, is EADIYQTPRYLVIGTGKKITLECSQTMGHDKMYWYQQDPGMELHLIHYSYGVNSTEKGDLSSESTVSRIRTEHFPLTLESARPSHTSQYLCASSVQGALNEQFFGPGTRLTVL.

The CDR3 sequence: CASFLDRTDTQYF. CDR3 nucleotides: TGCGCCAGCTTCCTAGACCGCACAGATACGCAGTATTTT. The chain couples TRBV5-1 to TRBJ2-3; D not certain. This CDR3 region has 13 residues. The germline CDR1 and CDR2 sequences are SGHRS and YFSETQ. V lost 7 bases to trimming and J lost 1 base, with 10 bases between them.

The chain links TRBV7-2 to TRBJ1-1, with a possible D match to TRBD1 (6 bases). Trimming removed 4 bases from V and 6 bases from J, with 18 bases in between. The CDR3 totals 15 residues. Germline CDR1 reads SGHTA; CDR2 reads FQGNSA. CDR3 DNA: TGTGCCAGCAGCTCCTACGGACAGCGGGGTTCTGAAGCTTTCTTT. Its protein is CASSSYGQRGSEAFF.

The V and J genes are TRBV3-1 (or the pseudogene TRBV3-2) and TRBJ2-7; 7 nucleotides align to TRBD1. CDR1 is LGHDT and CDR2 is YNNKEL in the germline V gene (reference sequence). The CDR3 consists of 14 residues. The trim removed 6 bases at V and 6 bases at J, leaving 11 bases unmatched. CDR3 protein: CASSRQGMTREQYF. The CDR3 bases are TGTGCCAGCAGTCGACAGGGAATGACACGCGAGCAGTACTTC.

The V call is TRBV5-1, the J call TRBJ2-1, with D perhaps TRBD2 (6 bases). CDR1 SGHRS and CDR2 YFSETQ come from the germline V gene. The CDR3 loop spans 16 amino acids. The germline V and J ends were trimmed by 0 bases and 4 bases, with 14 bases remaining between them. The CDR3 nucleotides are TGCGCCAGCAGCTTGGGGACCGGGAGCACATACAATGAGCAGTTCTTC. Protein product: CASSLGTGSTYNEQFF.

The chain carries TRBV7-6 and TRBJ2-2, with D possibly matching TRBD2 (6 bases). The CDR3 spans 15 residues. Germline V gene lookup returns CDR1 SGHVS and CDR2 FNYEAQ. V was shortened by 4 bases and J by 8 bases, with 17 bases between the two germline ends. Written as DNA, the CDR3 is TGTGCCAGCAGCTCGCGGGACGGCCATACTGGGGAGCTGTTTTTT. It specifies CASSSRDGHTGELFF.

The chain combines TRBV7-9 with TRBJ2-5, with 8 bases identical to TRBD2. The CDR3 loop spans 14 amino acids. With V trimmed by 3 bases and J by 5 bases, 5 bases remained unmatched. The germline CDR1 and CDR2 sequences are SEHNR and FQNEAQ (reference sequence). The DNA of the CDR3 is TGTGCCAGCAGCTTCGGCGGGGGGCCGGAGACCCAGTACTTC. It codes for CASSFGGGPETQYF.

The gene calls are TRBV5-1 and TRBJ2-5; 13 bases line up with TRBD2. J gave up 5 bases and V 2 bases, and 6 bases lay outside the gene matches. Germline CDR1 is SGHRS and CDR2 is YFSETQ. The CDR3 sequence is 16 residues long. DNA of the CDR3: TGCGCCAGCAGCTTAGGGACTAGCGGGGTCGTTGAGACCCAGTACTTC. Amino acids: CASSLGTSGVVETQYF.

The genes are TRBV7-2 and TRBJ1-6, with 7 positions matching TRBD1. V dropped 3 bases and J dropped 7; count of bases not matched to a gene: 3. CDR1 and CDR2 (germline): SGHTA, FQGNSA. The CDR3 is 14 amino acids. The CDR3 bases are TGTGCCAGCAGCTTCACAGGGGAAAATTCACCCCTCCACTTT. Translated, it gives CASSFTGENSPLHF. The variable domain in full, with the rest retrieved from reference TRBV7-2 and TRBJ1-6, is GAGVSQSPSNKVTEKGKDVELRCDPISGHTALYWYRQSLGQGLEFLIYFQGNSAPDKSGLPSDRFSAERTGGSVSTLTIQRTQQEDSAVYLCASSFTGENSPLHFGNGTRLTVT.

This clone was detected only once. The chain recombines TRBV2 with TRBJ2-5; a possible D gene is TRBD1 (6 bases). Trimming pared 10 bases from V and 1 base from J, leaving 13 bases between. The germline V gene encodes CDR1 SNHLY and CDR2 FYNNEI. CDR3 length: 13 amino acids. For the CDR3, the DNA is TGTGCCAACCAAAAGACAGGCCAAGAGACCCAGTACTTC. The encoded protein is CANQKTGQETQYF.

This rearrangement joins TRBV6-6 to TRBJ2-7; D possibly corresponds to TRBD1 (6 bases). The CDR3 is 15 residues long. V lost 1 base to trimming and J lost 3 bases, with 13 bases between them. The germline V gene encodes CDR1 MNHNY and CDR2 SVGAGI (reference sequence). CDR3 residues: CASSYLSRDNYEQYF. CDR3 in DNA: TGTGCCAGCAGTTACTTGAGCCGGGACAACTACGAGCAGTACTTC.

The chain carries TRBV18 and TRBJ2-1; 9 nucleotides match TRBD1. Germline trimming cut 3 bases from V and 4 bases from J; bases unmatched to any gene: 4. The CDR3 has 15 residues. Per the germline V gene, CDR1 is KGHSH and CDR2 is LQKENI. The DNA for the CDR3 is TGTGCCAGCTCACCGCCGGGACAGGGTTACAATGAGCAGTTCTTC. It codes for CASSPPGQGYNEQFF.

The chain links TRBV15 to TRBJ2-7; possible D gene TRBD1, 6 bases. CDR1 and CDR2 (germline): LNHNV, YYDKDF (reference sequence). The CDR3 extends over 19 amino acids. Trimming stripped 4 bases from V and 0 bases from J, with 25 bases between. CDR3 loop: CATSKAQGRTSLSSYEQYV. DNA for the CDR3: TGTGCCACCAGCAAGGCCCAGGGGCGGACCAGTCTGAGCTCCTACGAGCAGTACGTC.

This clone came up once. The chain uses TRBV5-1 and TRBJ2-2, with a possible D match to TRBD1 (5 bases). Germline CDR1 reads SGHRS; CDR2 reads YFSETQ. Trimming took 4 bases from V and 4 from J, leaving 17 bases between them. There are 16 residues in the CDR3. The CDR3 here is CASSLDPGLATGELFF. CDR3 DNA sequence: TGCGCCAGCAGCCTAGATCCAGGGTTGGCCACCGGGGAGCTGTTTTTT.

The CDR3 loop reads CASSIRTGATDTQYF. CDR3 nucleotide sequence: TGTGCCAGTAGTATCAGGACAGGGGCCACAGATACGCAGTATTTT. The chain combines TRBV19 with TRBJ2-3, with 9 nucleotides matching TRBD1. J lost 2 bases, V lost 3 bases, and 3 bases had no gene match. The germline gives CDR1 LNHDA, CDR2 SQIVND (reference sequence). The CDR3 sequence is 15 residues long. Full variable domain (outside the CDR3, taken from reference TRBV19 and TRBJ2-3): DGGITQSPKYLFRKEGQNVTLSCEQNLNHDAMYWYRQDPGQGLRLIYYSQIVNDFQKGDIAEGYSVSREKKESFPLTVTSAQKNPTAFYLCASSIRTGATDTQYFGPGTRLTVL.

Concerning this clone itself: The germline gene is not matched at one end of the junction; a read error may be the cause. The CDR3 nucleotides read TGTGCCAGCTCACCATTTGGGGGGGCTATTTCGAATTTT. This sequence encodes CASSPFGGAISNF. The J gene is TRBJ1-5, the V gene TRBV18; tentatively, D is TRBD1 (6 bases). This CDR3 has 13 residues. Germline assignment: CDR1 KGHSH and CDR2 LQKENI.

J is TRBJ2-3 and V is TRBV5-4, with 13 bases identical to TRBD2. The CDR3 loop spans 17 amino acids. V gave up 5 bases and J gave up 8 bases; unmatched junction bases: 14. CDR1 and CDR2 (germline): SGHNT, YYREEE (reference sequence). CDR3 sequence: CASSSRKTSGGSSTQYF. CDR3 in DNA: TGTGCCAGCAGTTCCCGGAAGACTAGCGGGGGGAGTAGTACGCAGTATTTT.

The chain recombines TRBV5-8 with TRBJ1-2; no firm D call. Germline V gene sequence: CDR1 SGHTS, CDR2 YDEGEE. This CDR3 contains 13 residues. Trimming shortened V by 0 bases and J by 4 bases, and 7 bases separated the two germline ends. CDR3 residues: CASSLVEGYGYTF. In DNA, the CDR3 is TGTGCCAGCAGCTTGGTTGAGGGCTATGGCTACACCTTC.

The rearrangement joins TRBV4-2 to TRBJ2-3; 7 nucleotides match TRBD2. Germline V lookup: CDR1 LGHNA, CDR2 YNFKEQ. The CDR3 sequence is 18 residues long. The ends lost 1 base at V and 0 bases at J; junction bases unmatched: 10. CDR3 sequence (DNA): TGTGCCAGCAGCCAAGGAGCGGCGGGGGACCTAAGCACAGATACGCAGTATTTT. It translates to CASSQGAAGDLSTDTQYF.

The chain is built from TRBV6-6 and TRBJ1-4; 8 positions agree with TRBD1. J lost 2 bases, V lost 6 bases, and 5 bases had no gene match. CDR3 length: 15 amino acids. The germline CDR1 and CDR2 sequences are MNHNY and SVGAGI (reference sequence). The CDR3, as DNA: TGTGCCAGCAGCCTACAGGGGGGGACTAATGAAAAACTGTTTTTT. Translated, it gives CASSLQGGTNEKLFF.

Concerning this clone itself: This same CDR3 is encoded by further DNA sequences in the sample. The chain has TRBV2 and TRBJ1-5; TRBD1 matches at 10 bases. The length of the CDR3 is 14 residues. The germline V gene encodes CDR1 SNHLY and CDR2 FYNNEI. With 5 bases clipped from V and 4 bases from J, the junction kept 2 bases outside the gene matches. The CDR3 reads CASSPDRGNQPQHF. The CDR3 region has the DNA TGTGCCAGCAGTCCGGACAGGGGGAATCAGCCCCAGCATTTT.

This clone was detected once. The rearrangement uses TRBV12-5 and TRBJ2-7; D not certain. Germline V gene lookup returns CDR1 LGHNT and CDR2 FRNRAP. CDR3 length: 12 amino acids. V gave up 9 bases and J gave up 3 bases, with 12 bases separating them. CDR3 sequence reads: CASSTDGYEQYF. Written as DNA, the CDR3 is TGTGCTAGCTCGACTGACGGCTACGAGCAGTACTTC.

The chain uses TRBV19 and TRBJ2-5, with 7 bases identical to TRBD1. The CDR3 spans 14 residues. The J segment lost 4 bases and the V segment lost 4 bases, leaving 6 bases of the junction unmatched. Germline values: CDR1 LNHDA, CDR2 SQIVND (reference sequence). The CDR3 region has the DNA TGTGCCAGTAGTACCACTCGACAGGGAGAGACCCAGTACTTC. Encoded protein: CASSTTRQGETQYF.

The chain links TRBV24-1 to TRBJ2-3, with a possible D match to TRBD1 (6 bases). The CDR3 runs to 14 residues. Trimming removed 6 bases at V and 0 bases at J, with 9 bases between. CDR1 KGHDR and CDR2 SFDVKD come from the germline V gene. CDR3 amino acids: CATSQGFSTDTQYF. The CDR3 coding sequence is TGTGCCACCAGTCAGGGGTTTAGCACAGATACGCAGTATTTT.